This TCR beta chain was obtained from a study of T cells in Graves' hyperthyroidism and ophthalmopathy. Individuals with ophthalmopathy presented a Clinical Activity Score of at least 3, a NOSPECS grade of at least 4 and a duration under 3 months. The study left out patients who had uncontrolled infection, other autoimmune disease, pregnancy or lactation. TCR beta CDR3 regions were amplified from RNA transcripts. The HTBI primer set served for first-round RT-PCR of the TCR CDR3. Using its own MiXCR run on the multiplex PCR reads, TCRdb lists one record per CDR3 protein. Of 490,000 or so distinct CDR3 sequences in the sample, 22% were seen once. The CDR3 is 14 amino acids. Per germline, CDR1 LNHDA and CDR2 SQIVND (reference sequence). V lost 4 bases to trimming and J lost 4 bases; unmatched junction nucleotides: 5. This clonotype was seen more than once but under ten times.

The gene calls are TRBV19 and TRBJ2-7; 9 nucleotides line up with TRBD2. The sample taken for sequencing was blood. The sequence was collected from a woman in her 70s with Graves' ophthalmopathy. CDR3 sequence: CASSKAGGPYEQYF. In nucleotides, the CDR3 is TGTGCCAGTAGTAAGGCGGGAGGGCCTTACGAGCAGTACTTC.